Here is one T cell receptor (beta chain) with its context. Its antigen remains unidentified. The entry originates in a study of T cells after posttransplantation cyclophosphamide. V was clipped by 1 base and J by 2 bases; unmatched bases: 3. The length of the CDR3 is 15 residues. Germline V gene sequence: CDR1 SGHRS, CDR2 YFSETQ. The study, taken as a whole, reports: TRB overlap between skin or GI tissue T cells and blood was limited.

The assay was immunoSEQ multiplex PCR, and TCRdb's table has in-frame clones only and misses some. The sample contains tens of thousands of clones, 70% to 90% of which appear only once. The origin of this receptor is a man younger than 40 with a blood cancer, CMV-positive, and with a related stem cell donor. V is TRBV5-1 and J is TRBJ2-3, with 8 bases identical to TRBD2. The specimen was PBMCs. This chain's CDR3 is CASSLRGLDTDTQYF. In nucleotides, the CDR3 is TGCGCCAGCAGCTTGCGGGGACTAGACACAGATACGCAGTATTTT.